This T cell receptor beta chain was recovered during a study of T-cell reconstitution after alpha-beta-depleted transplantation in children. Unique molecular identifiers were incorporated into the prepared TCRbeta library. MiXCR, run by TCRdb on the PCR reads, gives a single entry per CDR3 protein. Counted here are 600,000 to 700,000 distinct CDR3 sequences, around 16% occurring once; the ten biggest clones make up 1.1%. The receptor comes from a human donor who donated a stem cell graft to a child with acute myeloid leukemia. Here the sequenced sample was PBMCs from the stem cell graft donor, taken from the stem cell graft.

CDR3 region: CASSLTTFGGGEETQYF. DNA for the CDR3: TGCGCCAGCAGCTTGACCACCTTTGGGGGGGGTGAAGAGACCCAGTACTTC. V usage is TRBV5-1 and J usage is TRBJ2-5, with 7 positions matching TRBD2. Trimming removed 1 base from V and 3 bases from J; junction bases left unmatched: 12. Per germline, CDR1 SGHRS and CDR2 YFSETQ. This CDR3 region has 17 residues.